This T cell receptor beta chain was captured by sequencing in a study of T cell responses to AZD1222 COVID-19 vaccine. TCRdb keeps only in-frame clones here, not all; method: immunoSEQ multiplex PCR. This sample carries some 120,000 clones, over 75% of them seen once, and the ten largest clones take approximately 6.6%. This CDR3 contains 12 residues. Germline assignment: CDR1 LNHDA and CDR2 SQIVND (reference sequence). Trimming cost V 7 bases and J 6 bases, with 10 bases left between them. The starting material was peripheral blood, obtained on day 0 of AZD1222 vaccination. This receptor was taken from an adult in good health. The chain joins TRBV19 to TRBJ1-5; D is possibly TRBD1 (5 bases). The CDR3 loop reads CASNLQGQPQHF. The CDR3 DNA sequence: TGTGCCAGTAATCTCCAGGGTCAGCCCCAGCATTTT.